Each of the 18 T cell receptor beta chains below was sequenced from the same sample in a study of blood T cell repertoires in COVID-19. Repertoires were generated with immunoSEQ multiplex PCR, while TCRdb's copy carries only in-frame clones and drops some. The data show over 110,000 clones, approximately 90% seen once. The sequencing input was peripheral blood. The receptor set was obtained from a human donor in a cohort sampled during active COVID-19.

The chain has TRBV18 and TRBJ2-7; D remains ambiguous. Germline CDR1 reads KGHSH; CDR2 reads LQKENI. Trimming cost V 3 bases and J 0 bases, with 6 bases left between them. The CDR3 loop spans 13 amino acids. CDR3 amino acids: CASSPPVSYEQYF. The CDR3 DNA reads TGTGCCAGCTCACCCCCAGTCTCCTACGAGCAGTACTTC. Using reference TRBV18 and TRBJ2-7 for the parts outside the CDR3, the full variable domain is NAGVMQNPRHLVRRRGQEARLRCSPMKGHSHVYWYRQLPEEGLKFMVYLQKENIIDESGMPKERFSAEFPKEGPSILRIQQVVRGDSAAYFCASSPPVSYEQYFGPGTRLTVT.

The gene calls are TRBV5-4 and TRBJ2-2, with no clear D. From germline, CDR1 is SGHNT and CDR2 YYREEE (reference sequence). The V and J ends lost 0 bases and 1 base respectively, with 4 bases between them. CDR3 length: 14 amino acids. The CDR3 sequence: CASSLAGNTGELFF. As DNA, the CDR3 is TGTGCCAGCAGCTTGGCGGGGAACACCGGGGAGCTGTTTTTT.

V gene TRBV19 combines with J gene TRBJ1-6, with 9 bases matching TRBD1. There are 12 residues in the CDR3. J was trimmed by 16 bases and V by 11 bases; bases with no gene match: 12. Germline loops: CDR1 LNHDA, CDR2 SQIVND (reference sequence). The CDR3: CASESQGAKLHF. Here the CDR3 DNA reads TGTGCCTCCGAATCACAGGGGGCGAAACTCCACTTT.

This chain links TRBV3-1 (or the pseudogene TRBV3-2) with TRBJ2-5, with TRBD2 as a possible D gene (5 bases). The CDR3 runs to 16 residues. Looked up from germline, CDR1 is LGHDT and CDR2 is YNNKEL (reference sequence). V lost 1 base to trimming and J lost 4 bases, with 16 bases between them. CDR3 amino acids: CASSQVVGSRRETQYF. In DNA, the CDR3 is TGTGCCAGCAGCCAAGTTGTAGGGAGTCGAAGAGAGACCCAGTACTTC.

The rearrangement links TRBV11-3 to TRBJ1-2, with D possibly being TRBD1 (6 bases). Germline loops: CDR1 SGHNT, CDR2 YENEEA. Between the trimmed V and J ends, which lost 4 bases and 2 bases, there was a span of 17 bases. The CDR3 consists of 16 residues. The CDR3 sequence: CASSSGQPAPNYGYTF. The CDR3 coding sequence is TGTGCCAGCAGCTCCGGACAGCCTGCTCCAAACTATGGCTACACCTTC. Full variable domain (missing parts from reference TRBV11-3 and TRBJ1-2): EAGVVQSPRYKIIEKKQPVAFWCNPISGHNTLYWYLQNLGQGPELLIRYENEEAVDDSQLPKDRFSAERLKGVDSTLKIQPAELGDSAVYLCASSSGQPAPNYGYTFGSGTRLTVV.

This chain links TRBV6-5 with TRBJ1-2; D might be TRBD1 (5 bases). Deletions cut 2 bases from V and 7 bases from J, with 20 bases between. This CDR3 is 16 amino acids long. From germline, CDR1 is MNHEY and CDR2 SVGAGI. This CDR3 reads CASSYGRGGGAGGYTF. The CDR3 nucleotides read TGTGCCAGCAGTTACGGGAGAGGAGGAGGGGCTGGTGGCTACACCTTC.

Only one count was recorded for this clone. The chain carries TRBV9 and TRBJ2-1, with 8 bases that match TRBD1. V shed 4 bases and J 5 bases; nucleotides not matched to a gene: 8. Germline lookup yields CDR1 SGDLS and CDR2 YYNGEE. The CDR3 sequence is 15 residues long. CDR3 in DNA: TGTGCCAGCAGCCTCGGACAGGGAGCCCACAATGAGCAGTTCTTC. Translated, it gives CASSLGQGAHNEQFF. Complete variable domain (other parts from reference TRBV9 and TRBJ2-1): DSGVTQTPKHLITATGQRVTLRCSPRSGDLSVYWYQQSLDQGLQFLIQYYNGEERAKGNILERFSAQQFPDLHSELNLSSLELGDSALYFCASSLGQGAHNEQFFGPGTRLTVL.

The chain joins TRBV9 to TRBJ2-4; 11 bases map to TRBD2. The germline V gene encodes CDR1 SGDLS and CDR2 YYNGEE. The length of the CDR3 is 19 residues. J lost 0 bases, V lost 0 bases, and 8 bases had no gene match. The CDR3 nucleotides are TGTGCCAGCAGCGTAGGGCTAGCGGGGGGCCTAGGAGCCAAAAACATTCAGTACTTC. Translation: CASSVGLAGGLGAKNIQYF.

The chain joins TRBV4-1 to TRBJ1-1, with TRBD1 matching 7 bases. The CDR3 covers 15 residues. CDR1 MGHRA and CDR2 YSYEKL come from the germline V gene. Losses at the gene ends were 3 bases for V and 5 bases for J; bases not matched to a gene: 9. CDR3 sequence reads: CASSHAQGKETEAFF. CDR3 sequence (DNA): TGCGCCAGCAGCCACGCACAGGGGAAGGAAACTGAAGCTTTCTTT.

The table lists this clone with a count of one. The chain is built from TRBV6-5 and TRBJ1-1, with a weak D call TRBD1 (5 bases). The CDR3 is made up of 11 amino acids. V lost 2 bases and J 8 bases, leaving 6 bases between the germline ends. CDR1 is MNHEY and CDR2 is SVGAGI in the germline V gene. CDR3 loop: CASSYRGEAFF. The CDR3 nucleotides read TGTGCCAGCAGTTACAGGGGAGAAGCTTTCTTT.

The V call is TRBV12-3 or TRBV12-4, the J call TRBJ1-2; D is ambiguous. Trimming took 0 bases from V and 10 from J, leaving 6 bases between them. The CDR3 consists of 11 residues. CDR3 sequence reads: CASSLAGDYTF. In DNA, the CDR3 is TGTGCCAGCAGTTTAGCGGGCGACTACACCTTC.

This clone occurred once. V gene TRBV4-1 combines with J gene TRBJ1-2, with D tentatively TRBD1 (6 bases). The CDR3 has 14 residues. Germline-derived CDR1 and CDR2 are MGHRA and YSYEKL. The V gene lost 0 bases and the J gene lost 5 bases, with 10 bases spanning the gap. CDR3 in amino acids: CASSQERTAYGYTF. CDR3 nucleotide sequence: TGCGCCAGCAGCCAAGAACGGACAGCTTATGGCTACACCTTC.

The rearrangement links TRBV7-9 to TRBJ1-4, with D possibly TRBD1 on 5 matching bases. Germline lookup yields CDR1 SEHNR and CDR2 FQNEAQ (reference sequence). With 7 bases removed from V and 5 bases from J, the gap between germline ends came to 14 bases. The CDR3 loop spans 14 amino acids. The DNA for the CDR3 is TGTGCCAGCACCCCCGTCAGGGCGAATGAAAAACTGTTTTTT. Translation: CASTPVRANEKLFF.

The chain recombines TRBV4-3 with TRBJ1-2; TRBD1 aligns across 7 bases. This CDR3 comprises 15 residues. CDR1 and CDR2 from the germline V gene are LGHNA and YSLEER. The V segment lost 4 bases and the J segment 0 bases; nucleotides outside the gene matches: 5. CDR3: CASSLSGTANYGYTF. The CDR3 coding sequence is TGCGCCAGCAGCCTCTCTGGGACAGCTAACTATGGCTACACCTTC.

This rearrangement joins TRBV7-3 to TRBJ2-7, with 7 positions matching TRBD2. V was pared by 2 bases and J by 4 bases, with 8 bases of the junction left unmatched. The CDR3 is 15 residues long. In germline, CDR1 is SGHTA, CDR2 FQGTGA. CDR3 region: CASSLWRGFCYEQYF. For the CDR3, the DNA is TGTGCCAGCAGCTTATGGCGGGGGTTTTGTTACGAGCAGTACTTC.

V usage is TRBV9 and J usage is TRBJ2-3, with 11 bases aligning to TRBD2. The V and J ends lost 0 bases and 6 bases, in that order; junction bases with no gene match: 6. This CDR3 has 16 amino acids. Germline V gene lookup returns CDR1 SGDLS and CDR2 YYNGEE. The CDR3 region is CASSVEASGGLDTQYF. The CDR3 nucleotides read TGTGCCAGCAGCGTAGAGGCTAGCGGGGGGTTGGATACGCAGTATTTT. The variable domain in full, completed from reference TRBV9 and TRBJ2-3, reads DSGVTQTPKHLITATGQRVTLRCSPRSGDLSVYWYQQSLDQGLQFLIQYYNGEERAKGNILERFSAQQFPDLHSELNLSSLELGDSALYFCASSVEASGGLDTQYFGPGTRLTVL.

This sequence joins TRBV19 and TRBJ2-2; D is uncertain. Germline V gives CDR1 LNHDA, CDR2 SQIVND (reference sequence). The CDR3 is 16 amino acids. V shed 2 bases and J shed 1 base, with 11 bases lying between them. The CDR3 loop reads CASSILSLVNTGELFF. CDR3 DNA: TGTGCCAGTAGTATATTGAGTCTAGTGAACACCGGGGAGCTGTTTTTT.

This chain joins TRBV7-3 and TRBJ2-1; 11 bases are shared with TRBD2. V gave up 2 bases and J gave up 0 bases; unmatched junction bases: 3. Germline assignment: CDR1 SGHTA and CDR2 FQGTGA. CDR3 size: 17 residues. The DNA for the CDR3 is TGTGCCAGCAGCTTAGCTAGCGGGGGGCCCTCCTACAATGAGCAGTTCTTC. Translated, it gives CASSLASGGPSYNEQFF.